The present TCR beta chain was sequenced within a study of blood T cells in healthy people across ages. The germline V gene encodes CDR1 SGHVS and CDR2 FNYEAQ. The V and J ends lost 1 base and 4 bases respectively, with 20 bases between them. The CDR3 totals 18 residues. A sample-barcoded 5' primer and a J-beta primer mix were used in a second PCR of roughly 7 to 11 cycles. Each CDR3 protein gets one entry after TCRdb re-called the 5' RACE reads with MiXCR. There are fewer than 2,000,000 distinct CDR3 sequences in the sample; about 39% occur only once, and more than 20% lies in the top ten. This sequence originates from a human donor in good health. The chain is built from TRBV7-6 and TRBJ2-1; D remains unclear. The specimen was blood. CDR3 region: CASSLGIFGSQAYNEQFF. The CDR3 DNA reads TGTGCCAGCAGCTTAGGTATATTCGGGTCCCAAGCATACAATGAGCAGTTCTTC.